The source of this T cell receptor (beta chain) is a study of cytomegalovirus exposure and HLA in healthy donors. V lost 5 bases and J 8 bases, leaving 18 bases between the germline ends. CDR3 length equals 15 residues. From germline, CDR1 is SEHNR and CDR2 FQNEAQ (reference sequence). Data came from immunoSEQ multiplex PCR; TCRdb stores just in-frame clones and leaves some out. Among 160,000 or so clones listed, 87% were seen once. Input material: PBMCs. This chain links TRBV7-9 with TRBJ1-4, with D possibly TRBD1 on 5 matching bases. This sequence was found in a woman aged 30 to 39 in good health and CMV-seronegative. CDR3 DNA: TGTGCCAGCAGCCCTACCGCCGGGGGTGGGGAAAAACTGTTTTTT. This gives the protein CASSPTAGGGEKLFF. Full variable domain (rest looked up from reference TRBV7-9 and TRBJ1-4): DTGVSQNPRHKITKRGQNVTFRCDPISEHNRLYWYRQTLGQGPEFLTYFQNEAQLEKSRLLSDRFSAERPKGSFSTLEIQRTEQGDSAMYLCASSPTAGGGEKLFFGSGTQLSVL.